Listed below are T cell receptor beta chains from one sample, sequenced in a study of blood T cell repertoires in COVID-19. Sequenced by immunoSEQ multiplex PCR; TCRdb stores in-frame clones only, minus some. The sample has around 95,000 clones; roughly 79% are singletons. Sequencing was performed on peripheral blood. Receptors originate from a woman aged 70 to 79 with acute or convalescent COVID-19. CDR3s include the opening cysteine and the closing phenylalanine or tryptophan. A D gene is named only where the DNA matches it firmly. Rows may omit the clone size; those that give it use once, few, many or a size class.

cdr3_length clone_size d_call j_call v_call cdr3_aa cdr3_nt
10 few - TRBJ1-6 TRBV27 CAPGDSPLHF TGTGCCCCAGGGGATTCACCCCTCCACTTT
15 - - TRBJ1-6 TRBV30 CAWTERGGWNSPLHF TGTGCCTGGACGGAGAGGGGGGGGTGGAATTCACCCCTCCACTTT
14 - - TRBJ2-5 TRBV4-2 CASSQGTRKETQYF TGTGCCAGCAGCCAAGGAACTAGAAAAGAGACCCAGTACTTC
16 - TRBD1 TRBJ1-2 TRBV28 CASRPPVWQGADGYTF TGTGCCAGCAGGCCCCCTGTCTGGCAGGGGGCTGATGGCTACACCTTC
15 - - TRBJ1-4 TRBV7-2 CASSFAGGRDEKLFF TGTGCCAGCAGCTTCGCTGGCGGGAGGGATGAAAAACTGTTTTTT
15 - - TRBJ2-5 TRBV7-7 CASSLGLANQETQYF TGTGCCAGCAGCTTGGGGCTAGCGAACCAAGAGACCCAGTACTTC
17 - TRBD2 TRBJ2-2 TRBV11-3 CASSLTSGLFWTGELFF TGTGCCAGCAGCTTAACTAGCGGGCTTTTCTGGACCGGGGAGCTGTTTTTT
14 - TRBD1 TRBJ2-1 TRBV10-1 CASPGDRGYNEQFF TGCGCCAGCCCTGGGGACAGGGGGTACAATGAGCAGTTCTTC
14 - - TRBJ2-1 TRBV27 CASSLSQVGSEQFF TGTGCCAGCAGTTTATCCCAAGTGGGGAGTGAGCAGTTCTTC
16 few TRBD1 TRBJ1-5 TRBV7-8 CASSLGRQGVPQPQHF TGTGCCAGCAGCTTAGGTAGACAGGGTGTACCGCAGCCCCAGCATTTT
15 - TRBD2 TRBJ2-1 TRBV20-1 CSASWASGALNEQFF TGCAGTGCTAGTTGGGCTAGCGGTGCCCTGAATGAGCAGTTCTTC
12 once - TRBJ2-2 TRBV6-5 CASSPSVGELFF TGTGCCAGCAGTCCCAGCGTCGGGGAGCTGTTTTTT
17 - TRBD1 TRBJ1-1 TRBV4-3 CASSQDYGGGMNTEAFF TGCGCCAGCAGCCAAGATTACGGAGGGGGCATGAACACTGAAGCTTTCTTT
14 once TRBD2 TRBJ2-3 TRBV28 CASRARGARDTQYF TGTGCCAGCCGGGCGCGGGGGGCTCGAGATACGCAGTATTTT
16 - - TRBJ1-2 TRBV6-4 CASSDSRAEPFYGYTF TGTGCCAGCAGTGACTCGAGGGCAGAGCCCTTCTATGGCTACACCTTC
15 - - TRBJ1-1 TRBV7-9 CASSRLVNQQAEAFF TGTGCCAGCAGCCGTCTCGTTAACCAGCAGGCAGAAGCTTTCTTT
16 - TRBD1 TRBJ1-2 TRBV19 CASTDPTHHRGGGYTF TGTGCCAGTACCGACCCCACCCATCACAGGGGCGGTGGCTACACCTTC
15 few - TRBJ1-6 TRBV4-2 CASSQEGGWNSPLHF TGTGCCAGCAGCCAAGAAGGGGGTTGGAATTCACCCCTCCACTTT
14 few - TRBJ2-3 TRBV5-1 CASRREISTDTQYF TGCGCCAGCAGGAGGGAGATTAGCACAGATACGCAGTATTTT
13 once - TRBJ2-5 TRBV4-3 CASSPTGQETQYF TGCGCCAGCAGTCCGACTGGACAAGAGACCCAGTACTTC